These 2 T cell receptor beta chains were sequenced from one sample in a study of blood T cell repertoires in COVID-19. The repertoire was sequenced with immunoSEQ multiplex PCR; TCRdb's copy has only in-frame clones and lacks some. The sample includes some 150,000 clones, nearly 80% seen only once; the top ten take around 1.7%. Sequencing used peripheral blood. These receptor sequences come from a man older than 75 with acute or convalescent COVID-19.

V and J are TRBV19 and TRBJ1-1; 12 nucleotides agree with TRBD1. CDR1 and CDR2 (germline): LNHDA, SQIVND (reference sequence). CDR3 length: 12 amino acids. V was clipped by 6 bases and J by 11 bases; unmatched bases: 4. CDR3 residues: CASRGQGANAFF. Here the CDR3 DNA reads TGTGCCAGTAGGGGACAGGGGGCGAATGCTTTCTTT.

The V and J genes are TRBV3-1 (or the pseudogene TRBV3-2) and TRBJ1-3; 8 nucleotides align to TRBD1. The junction had 4 bases not matched to a gene; V was cut back by 1 base and J by 2 bases. This CDR3 is built from 16 residues. Germline V CDR1 and CDR2: LGHDT, YNNKEL (reference sequence). This CDR3 is CASSQGPQGAGNTIYF. For the CDR3, the DNA is TGTGCCAGCAGCCAAGGGCCACAGGGGGCTGGAAACACCATATATTTT.